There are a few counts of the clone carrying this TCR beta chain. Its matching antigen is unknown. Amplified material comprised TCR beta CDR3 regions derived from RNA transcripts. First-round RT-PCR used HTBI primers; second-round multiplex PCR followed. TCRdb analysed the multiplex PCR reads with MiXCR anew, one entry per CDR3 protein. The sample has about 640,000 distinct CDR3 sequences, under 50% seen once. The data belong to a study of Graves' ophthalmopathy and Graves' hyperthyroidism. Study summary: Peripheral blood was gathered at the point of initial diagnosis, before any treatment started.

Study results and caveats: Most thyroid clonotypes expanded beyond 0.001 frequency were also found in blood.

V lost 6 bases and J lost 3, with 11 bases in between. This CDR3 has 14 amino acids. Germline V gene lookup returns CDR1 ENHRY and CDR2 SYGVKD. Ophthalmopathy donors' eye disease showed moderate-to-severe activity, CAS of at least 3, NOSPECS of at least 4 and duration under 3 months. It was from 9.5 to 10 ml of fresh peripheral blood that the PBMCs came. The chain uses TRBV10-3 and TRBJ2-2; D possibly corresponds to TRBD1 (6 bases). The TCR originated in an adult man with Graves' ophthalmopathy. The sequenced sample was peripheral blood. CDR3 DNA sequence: TGTGCCATCAGAGGCAACAGGGACACCGGGGAGCTGTTTTTT. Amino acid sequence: CAIRGNRDTGELFF.